The 8 T cell receptor beta chains below were found in one sample sequenced in a study of CD8+CD57+ T cells in acquired aplastic anemia. Genomic DNA provided the template from which TCR beta VDJ and CDR3 profiles were obtained. Using its own MiXCR run on the reads, TCRdb lists one record per CDR3 protein. The sample consists of hundreds of thousands of distinct CDR3 sequences, roughly 50% of them appearing once. Patients included in sequencing had previously demonstrated CD8+CD57+ cell expansion by flow cytometry. Sequences were obtained from sorted CD4+, CD8+, or CD8+CD57+ T cells (not recorded which) from PBMCs. These receptors all come from a human donor with aplastic anemia.

The chain employs TRBV7-9 and TRBJ2-7; D tentatively reads TRBD1 or TRBD2 (6 bases each). V was clipped by 7 bases and J by 2 bases, with 18 bases between them. This CDR3 spans 15 amino acids. Germline CDR1 and CDR2: SEHNR and FQNEAQ (reference sequence). CDR3 region: CASTGWGATTYEQYF. CDR3 DNA sequence: TGTGCCAGCACTGGCTGGGGGGCTACTACCTACGAGCAGTACTTC.

The chain is built from TRBV18 and TRBJ1-2, with 7 bases fitting TRBD1. The CDR3 totals 13 residues. V lost 4 bases to trimming and J lost 4 bases; unmatched junction nucleotides: 3. CDR1 is KGHSH and CDR2 is LQKENI in the germline V gene. CDR3 loop: CASSQEGAYGYTF. The CDR3 DNA reads TGTGCCAGCTCACAGGAGGGGGCCTATGGCTACACCTTC.

Concerning this clonotype itself: A much larger clone sits a single nucleotide away, making a read error possible. The gene calls are TRBV7-9 and TRBJ1-2; weak D call: TRBD1 (5 bases). CDR3 length equals 13 residues. Germline V CDR1 and CDR2: SEHNR, FQNEAQ (reference sequence). V gave up 1 base and J gave up 4 bases, with 7 bases separating them. The CDR3 loop reads CASSLDRIYGYTF. DNA for the CDR3: TGTGCCAGCAGCTTAGACAGGATCTATGGCTACACCTTC. The full variable domain, in which reference TRBV7-9 and TRBJ1-2 provide the parts outside the CDR3, is DTGVSQNPRHKITKRGQNVTFRCDPISEHNRLYWYRQTLGQGPEFLTYFQNEAQLEKSRLLSDRFSAERPKGSFSTLEIQRTEQGDSAMYLCASSLDRIYGYTFGSGTRLTVV.

This clonotype showed up just a few times. The chain has TRBV29-1 and TRBJ1-1, with no clear D. This CDR3 has 13 amino acids. V dropped 5 bases and J dropped 1 base, with 11 bases sitting between them. The germline CDR1 and CDR2 sequences are SQVTM and ANQGSEA. The DNA of the CDR3 is TGCAGCGTTATGACGGTAGCGAACACTGAAGCTTTCTTT. Residues: CSVMTVANTEAFF.

At least ten counts were recorded for this clonotype. The V call is TRBV12-3 or TRBV12-4, the J call TRBJ1-1; possibly TRBD1 for D (5 bases). The CDR3 covers 16 residues. The V end was cut by 1 base, the J end by 1 base, with 13 bases between. CDR3 in amino acids: CASSLEASRGNTEAFF. The CDR3 bases are TGTGCCAGCAGTTTAGAAGCCTCGAGGGGGAACACTGAAGCTTTCTTT.

Comment on this clonotype: A much bigger clone sits one base away, suggesting this may be a read error. The genes are TRBV7-3 and TRBJ1-1; D unclear. Looked up from germline, CDR1 is SGHTA and CDR2 is FQGTGA. The CDR3 runs 13 residues. The CDR3 spells CASSLKFDTGAFF. CDR3 coding DNA: TGTGCCAGCAGCTTAAAATTTGACACTGGAGCTTTCTTT.

The chain combines TRBV15 with TRBJ2-2, with TRBD2 matching 11 bases. Germline V gene sequence: CDR1 LNHNV, CDR2 YYDKDF (reference sequence). V was clipped by 3 bases and J by 8 bases; unmatched bases: 2. The CDR3 spans 14 residues. DNA of the CDR3: TGTGCCACCAGCAGCCGGACTAGCGGGGGGGAGCTGTTTTTT. It translates to CATSSRTSGGELFF.

This clonotype was observed many times. The V call is TRBV15, the J call TRBJ2-5, with D hard to call. V gave up 0 bases and J gave up 1 base, with 6 bases separating them. The CDR3 covers 14 residues. Germline CDR1 is LNHNV and CDR2 is YYDKDF (reference sequence). The CDR3: CATSRDLSQETQYF. The CDR3 nucleotides are TGTGCCACCAGCAGAGATCTCTCCCAAGAGACCCAGTACTTC.